The 13 T cell receptor beta chains in this list originate from one sample, sequenced in a study of chemoradiotherapy in HPV16-positive cancers. Sequencing was performed with immunoSEQ multiplex PCR; in TCRdb, only in-frame clones are kept and a portion is missing. The sample shows approximately 32,000 clones, about 82% of them seen only once. Here the sequenced sample was blood, taken from a patient who underwent chemoradiotherapy. These receptors originate from a human donor with HPV-associated anogenital cancer.

J is TRBJ1-3 and V is TRBV4-2; no reliable D call. Germline CDR1 is LGHNA and CDR2 is YNFKEQ. The CDR3 loop spans 16 amino acids. Trimming took off 4 bases at V and 0 bases at J, with 13 bases between the two ends. CDR3 nucleotide sequence: TGTGCCAGCAGCCCTTCAGCAGTGAGCTCTGGAAACACCATATATTTT. Translated: CASSPSAVSSGNTIYF.

V and J are TRBV6-5 and TRBJ1-5, with TRBD1 as a possible D gene (5 bases). Germline CDR1 reads MNHEY; CDR2 reads SVGAGI. V gave up 2 bases and J gave up 1 base, with 9 bases separating them. CDR3 length: 15 residues. The CDR3, as DNA: TGTGCCAGCAGTTACCCCGGGGACAGCAATCAGCCCCAGCATTTT. As protein: CASSYPGDSNQPQHF.

Comment on this clone: At one of its ends the junction is not consistent with the germline gene, which may arise from a read error. V and J are TRBV10-3 and TRBJ2-5; D is unclear. Germline CDR1 reads ENHRY; CDR2 reads SYGVKD. The CDR3 runs 13 residues. The CDR3 loop is CAVSDTNQETQYF. In DNA form, the CDR3 reads TGTGCCGTCAGTGACACTAACCAAGAGACCCAGTACTTC.

The rearrangement uses TRBV11-2 and TRBJ2-5, with D maybe TRBD1 (6 bases). CDR1 SGHAT and CDR2 FQNNGV come from the germline V gene. This CDR3 contains 13 residues. The V end lost 5 bases, the J end lost 4 bases, and 11 bases lay between the germline ends. The CDR3 DNA is TGTGCCAGCAGCCTCAGGGGATCAGAGACCCAGTACTTC. Amino acids: CASSLRGSETQYF.

This clone was detected once. The chain links TRBV10-3 to TRBJ1-2, with D hard to call. Per germline, CDR1 ENHRY and CDR2 SYGVKD. This CDR3 is 15 amino acids long. Trimming stripped 3 bases from V and 0 bases from J, with 11 bases between. The CDR3 bases are TGTGCCATCAGTGATGCGGACGCATCTAACTATGGCTACACCTTC. It specifies CAISDADASNYGYTF.

The chain combines TRBV10-3 with TRBJ2-4, with 8 positions matching TRBD2. The CDR3 extends over 14 amino acids. Looked up from germline, CDR1 is ENHRY and CDR2 is SYGVKD. Trimming at V came to 10 bases and at J to 8 bases, leaving 13 bases not matched to a gene. Written as DNA, the CDR3 is TGTGCCACCGAAGGCGGGGGGCCGGGGGACATTCAGTACTTC. Translation gives CATEGGGPGDIQYF.

This chain uses TRBV27 with TRBJ1-1; the D gene is possibly TRBD1 (5 bases). Trimming cost V 2 bases and J 5 bases, with 12 bases left between them. Germline assignment: CDR1 MNHEY and CDR2 SMNVEV (reference sequence). The CDR3 totals 14 residues. The CDR3 DNA follows: TGTGCCAGCAGTTTAAGCCCCTGGGGGACTGAAGCTTTCTTT. Encoded protein: CASSLSPWGTEAFF.

The genes are TRBV18 and TRBJ2-5; a weak D match, TRBD1 (5 bases). The V gene's germline CDR1 is KGHSH and CDR2 LQKENI. CDR3 length: 13 amino acids. Trimming pared 4 bases from V and 1 base from J, leaving 7 bases between. This chain's CDR3 is CASSQGSQETQYF. In DNA form, the CDR3 reads TGTGCCAGCTCACAGGGGTCCCAAGAGACCCAGTACTTC.

This chain joins TRBV2 and TRBJ1-1; possibly TRBD1 for D (6 bases). Deletions cut 6 bases from V and 1 base from J, with 12 bases between. The CDR3 contains 14 residues. Germline CDR1 is SNHLY and CDR2 is FYNNEI. Here the CDR3 DNA reads TGTGCCAGCAGCGAACAGGGTCAGAACACTGAAGCTTTCTTT. Amino acids: CASSEQGQNTEAFF.

V usage is TRBV6-6 and J usage is TRBJ2-7; 8 bases map to TRBD2. J was trimmed by 6 bases and V by 2 bases; bases with no gene match: 6. The germline V gene has CDR1 MNHNY and CDR2 SVGAGI (reference sequence). This CDR3 has 14 residues. The CDR3 reads CASSYSGGESEQYF. The CDR3 coding sequence is TGTGCCAGCAGTTACAGCGGGGGAGAGTCCGAGCAGTACTTC.

The chain has TRBV6-5 and TRBJ2-3; the match to TRBD2 covers 7 bases. The CDR3 totals 16 residues. CDR1 is MNHEY and CDR2 is SVGAGI in the germline V gene. Unmatched junction bases numbered 7, after V lost 2 bases and J lost 2 bases. In DNA, the CDR3 is TGTGCCAGCAGTTACGCCCTGGGACTATCCACAGATACGCAGTATTTT. Translated, it gives CASSYALGLSTDTQYF.

This chain links TRBV9 with TRBJ1-4, with a weak D call TRBD1 (5 bases). V dropped 0 bases and J dropped 6 bases, with 15 bases sitting between them. This CDR3 is 16 amino acids long. The germline CDR1 and CDR2 sequences are SGDLS and YYNGEE. In DNA, the CDR3 is TGTGCCAGCAGCGTAGCGGGGGGAGGGAGACATGAAAAACTGTTTTTT. This gives the protein CASSVAGGGRHEKLFF.

The CDR3: CASSPQGGIVTGELFF. The CDR3, as DNA: TGTGCCAGCTCACCACAGGGGGGAATAGTCACCGGGGAGCTGTTTTTT. The chain employs TRBV18 and TRBJ2-2; D is possibly TRBD1 or TRBD2 (6 bases each). CDR3 length: 16 amino acids. V was trimmed by 1 base and J by 4 bases, leaving 13 bases between them. Germline V gene lookup returns CDR1 KGHSH and CDR2 LQKENI.